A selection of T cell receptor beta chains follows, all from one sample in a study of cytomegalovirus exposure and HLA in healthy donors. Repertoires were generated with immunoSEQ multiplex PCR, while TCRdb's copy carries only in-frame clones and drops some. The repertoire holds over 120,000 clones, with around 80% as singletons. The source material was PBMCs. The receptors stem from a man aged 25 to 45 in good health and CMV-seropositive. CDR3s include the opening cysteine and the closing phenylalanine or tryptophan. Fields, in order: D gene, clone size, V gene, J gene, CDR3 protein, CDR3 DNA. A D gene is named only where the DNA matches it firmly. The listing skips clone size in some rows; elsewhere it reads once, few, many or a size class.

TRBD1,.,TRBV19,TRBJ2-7,CASSFPGQGYEQYF,TGTGCCAGTTCATTCCCGGGACAGGGCTACGAGCAGTACTTC
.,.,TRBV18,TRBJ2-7,CASSPQARSYEQYF,TGTGCCAGCTCACCACAAGCGAGGTCCTACGAGCAGTACTTC
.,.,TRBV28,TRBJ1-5,CASNQGSQPQHF,TGTGCCAGCAACCAGGGTTCTCAGCCCCAGCATTTT
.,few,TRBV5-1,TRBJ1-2,CASSLNSGRGYTF,TGCGCCAGCAGCTTAAATTCCGGTCGAGGCTACACCTTC
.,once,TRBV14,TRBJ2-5,CASSQVRGTQYF,TGTGCCAGCAGCCAAGTCAGGGGGACCCAGTACTTC
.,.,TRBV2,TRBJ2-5,CASSGTFQETQYF,TGTGCCAGCAGCGGGACATTCCAAGAGACCCAGTACTTC
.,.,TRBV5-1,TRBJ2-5,CASRFAGEETQYF,TGCGCCAGCAGATTTGCGGGCGAAGAGACCCAGTACTTC
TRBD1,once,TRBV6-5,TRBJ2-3,CASRPTGGGTDTQYF,TGTGCCAGCAGGCCTACAGGGGGCGGCACAGATACGCAGTATTTT
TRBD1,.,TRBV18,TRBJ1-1,CASSLEGADETEAFF,TGTGCCAGCTCGCTGGAGGGGGCTGATGAAACTGAAGCTTTCTTT
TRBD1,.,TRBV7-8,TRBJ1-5,CASSAFAGTDQPQHF,TGTGCCAGCAGCGCATTCGCCGGGACAGATCAGCCCCAGCATTTT